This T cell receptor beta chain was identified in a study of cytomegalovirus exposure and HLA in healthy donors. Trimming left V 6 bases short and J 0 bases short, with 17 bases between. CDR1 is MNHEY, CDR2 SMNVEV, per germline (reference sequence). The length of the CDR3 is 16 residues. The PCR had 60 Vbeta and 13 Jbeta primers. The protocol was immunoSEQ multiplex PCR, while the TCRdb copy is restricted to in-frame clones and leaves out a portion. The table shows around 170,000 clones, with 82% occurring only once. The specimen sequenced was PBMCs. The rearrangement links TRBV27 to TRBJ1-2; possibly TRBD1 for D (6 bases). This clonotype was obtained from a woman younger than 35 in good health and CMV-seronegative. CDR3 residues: CASRGAWAAANYGYTF. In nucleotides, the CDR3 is TGTGCCAGCAGGGGGGCGTGGGCAGCAGCTAACTATGGCTACACCTTC.